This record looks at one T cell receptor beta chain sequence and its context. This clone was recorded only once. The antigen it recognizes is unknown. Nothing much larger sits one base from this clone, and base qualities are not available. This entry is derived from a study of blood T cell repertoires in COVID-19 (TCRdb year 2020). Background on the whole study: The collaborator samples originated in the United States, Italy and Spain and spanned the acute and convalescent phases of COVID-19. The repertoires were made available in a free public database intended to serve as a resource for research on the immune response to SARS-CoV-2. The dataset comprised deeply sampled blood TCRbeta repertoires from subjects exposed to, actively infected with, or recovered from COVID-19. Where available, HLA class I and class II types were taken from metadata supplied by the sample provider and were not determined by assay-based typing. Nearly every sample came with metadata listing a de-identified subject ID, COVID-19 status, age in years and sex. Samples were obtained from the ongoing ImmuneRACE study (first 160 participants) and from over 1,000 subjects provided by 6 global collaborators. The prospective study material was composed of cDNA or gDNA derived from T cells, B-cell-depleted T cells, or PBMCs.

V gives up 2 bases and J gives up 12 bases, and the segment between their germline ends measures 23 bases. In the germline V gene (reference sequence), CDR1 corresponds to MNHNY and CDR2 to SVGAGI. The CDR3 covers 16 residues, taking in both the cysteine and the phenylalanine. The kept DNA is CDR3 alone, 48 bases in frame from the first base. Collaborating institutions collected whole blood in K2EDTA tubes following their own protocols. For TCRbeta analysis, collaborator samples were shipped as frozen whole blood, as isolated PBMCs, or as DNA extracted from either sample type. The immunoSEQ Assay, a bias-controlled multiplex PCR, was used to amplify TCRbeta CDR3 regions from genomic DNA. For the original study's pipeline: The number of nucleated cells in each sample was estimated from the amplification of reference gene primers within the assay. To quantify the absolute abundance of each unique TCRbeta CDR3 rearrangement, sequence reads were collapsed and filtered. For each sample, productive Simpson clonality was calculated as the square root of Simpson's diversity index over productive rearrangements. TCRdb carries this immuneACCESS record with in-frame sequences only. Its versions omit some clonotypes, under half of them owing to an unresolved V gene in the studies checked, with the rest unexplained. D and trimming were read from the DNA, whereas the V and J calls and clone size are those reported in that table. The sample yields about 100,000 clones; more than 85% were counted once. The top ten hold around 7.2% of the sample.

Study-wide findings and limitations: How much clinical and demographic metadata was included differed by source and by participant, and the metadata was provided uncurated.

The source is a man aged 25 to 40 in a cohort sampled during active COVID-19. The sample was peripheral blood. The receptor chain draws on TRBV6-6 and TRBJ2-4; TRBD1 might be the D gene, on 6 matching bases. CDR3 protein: CASSYGVGARGPTQYF. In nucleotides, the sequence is TGTGCCAGCAGTTACGGGGTGGGGGCGCGAGGTCCTACTCAGTACTTC.